This entry describes one T cell receptor (beta chain). Its antigen is unidentified. From germline, CDR1 is GTSNPN and CDR2 SVGIG (reference sequence). The CDR3 totals 13 residues. V lost 2 bases to trimming and J lost 0 bases, with 7 bases between them. This sample stems from a study of CD8+ T cells in alopecia areata. Overall study findings and caveats: Alphabeta T cells residing in normal skin are also sequenced in scalp samples. Across lesional scalp, and particularly alopecia totalis/universalis, clonality surpassed that of normal scalp.

Sequencing templates came from extracted RNA that was reverse transcribed into cDNA. This table comes from immunoSEQ multiplex PCR, and its TCRdb copy is limited to in-frame clones, with some not included. The sample includes tens of thousands of clones, roughly 50% of them seen just once. Collection of lesional scalp punch biopsies and peripheral blood was performed in alopecia areata patients. PBMCs were stained for CD3, CD4 and CD8, and CD4+ and CD8+ T cells were sorted. The receptor comes from a human donor with alopecia areata. The rearrangement uses TRBV30 and TRBJ1-1, with D unresolved. The specimen sequenced was NKG2D-high CD8+ T cells sorted from blood. CDR3 nucleotide sequence: TGTGCCTGGAGTCTAAACATGAACACTGAAGCTTTCTTT. Its translation is CAWSLNMNTEAFF.